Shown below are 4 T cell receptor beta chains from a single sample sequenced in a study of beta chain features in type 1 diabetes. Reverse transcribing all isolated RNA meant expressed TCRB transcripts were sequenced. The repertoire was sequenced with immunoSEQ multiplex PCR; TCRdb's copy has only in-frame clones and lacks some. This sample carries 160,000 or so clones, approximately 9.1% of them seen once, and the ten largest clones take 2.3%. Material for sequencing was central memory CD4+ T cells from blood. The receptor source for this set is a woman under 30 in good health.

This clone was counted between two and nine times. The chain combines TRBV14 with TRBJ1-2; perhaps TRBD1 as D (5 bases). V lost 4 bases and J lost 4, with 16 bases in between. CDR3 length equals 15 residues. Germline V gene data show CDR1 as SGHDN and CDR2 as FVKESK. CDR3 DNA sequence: TGTGCCAGCAGCCTTCAGGAGGGGCTTGGCTATGGCTACACCTTC. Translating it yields CASSLQEGLGYGYTF.

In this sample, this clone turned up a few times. The CDR3 sequence is CASTLAGDRETQYF. CDR3 sequence (DNA): TGCGCCAGCACTCTAGCGGGAGATAGAGAGACCCAGTACTTC. This chain connects TRBV5-1 to TRBJ2-5; 10 bases map to TRBD2. CDR3 size: 14 residues. Germline V gene sequence: CDR1 SGHRS, CDR2 YFSETQ. Trimming removed 6 bases from V and 4 bases from J; junction bases left unmatched: 6. Full variable domain (missing parts from reference TRBV5-1 and TRBJ2-5): KAGVTQTPRYLIKTRGQQVTLSCSPISGHRSVSWYQQTPGQGLQFLFEYFSETQRNKGNFPGRFSGRQFSNSRSEMNVSTLELGDSALYLCASTLAGDRETQYFGPGTRLLVL.

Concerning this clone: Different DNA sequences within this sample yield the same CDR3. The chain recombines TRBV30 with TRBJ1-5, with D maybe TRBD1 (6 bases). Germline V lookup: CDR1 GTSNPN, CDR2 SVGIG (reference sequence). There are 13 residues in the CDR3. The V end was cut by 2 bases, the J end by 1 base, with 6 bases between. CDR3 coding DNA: TGTGCCTGGAGTAGGGGGAGCAATCAGCCCCAGCATTTT. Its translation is CAWSRGSNQPQHF. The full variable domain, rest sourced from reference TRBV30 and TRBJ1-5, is SQTIHQWPATLVQPVGSPLSLECTVEGTSNPNLYWYRQAAGRGLQLLFYSVGIGQISSEVPQNLSASRPQDRQFILSSKKLLLSDSGFYLCAWSRGSNQPQHFGDGTRLSIL.

The DNA of the CDR3 is TGTGCCAGCAGTGATGGAGGGCAGCCCCAGCATTTT. Protein sequence: CASSDGGQPQHF. This sequence joins TRBV25-1 and TRBJ1-5, with D uncertain. V gave up 3 bases and J gave up 7 bases, with 7 bases separating them. This CDR3 region has 12 residues. Germline CDR1 MGHDK, CDR2 SYGVNS.